What follows are 28 T cell receptor beta chains derived from one specimen sequenced in a study of cytomegalovirus exposure and HLA in healthy donors. PCR amplification relied on 60 Vbeta primers (plus 13 Jbeta primers). Here immunoSEQ multiplex PCR was the method, and the copy in TCRdb shows in-frame clones only, minus some. This sample yields some 80,000 clones, of which approximately 80% are seen a single time; about 3.5% belongs to the top ten. Source material: PBMCs. These receptor sequences come from a man aged 40-49 years in good health and CMV-seronegative.

The genes are TRBV7-9 and TRBJ2-7, with D unclear. Germline V gives CDR1 SEHNR, CDR2 FQNEAQ (reference sequence). Trimming took 5 bases from V and 3 from J, leaving 8 bases between them. The CDR3 extends over 12 amino acids. DNA of the CDR3: TGTGCCAGCAGCCCCCCCAACTACGAGCAGTACTTC. Amino acid sequence: CASSPPNYEQYF.

The sample holds a few counts of this clone. The chain couples TRBV4-2 to TRBJ2-1, with TRBD2 matching over 12 bases. The J segment lost 8 bases and the V segment lost 1 base, leaving 6 bases of the junction unmatched. Germline lookup yields CDR1 LGHNA and CDR2 YNFKEQ. CDR3 size: 16 residues. The CDR3 DNA reads as TGTGCCAGCAGCCAAGTTCCTAGCGGGGGGGTCGATGAGCAGTTCTTC. It specifies CASSQVPSGGVDEQFF.

This CDR3 reads CSVSGAVGEAFF. The CDR3 bases are TGCAGCGTCTCGGGTGCGGTAGGTGAAGCTTTCTTT. The J gene is TRBJ1-1, the V gene TRBV29-1, with D unresolved. The CDR3 is made up of 12 amino acids. The germline gives CDR1 SQVTM, CDR2 ANQGSEA. Between the trimmed V and J ends, which lost 6 bases and 7 bases, there was a span of 15 bases. The full variable domain, its missing parts supplied by reference TRBV29-1 and TRBJ1-1, is SAVISQKPSRDICQRGTSLTIQCQVDSQVTMMFWYRQQPGQSLTLIATANQGSEATYESGFVIDKFPISRPNLTFSTLTVSNMSPEDSSIYLCSVSGAVGEAFFGQGTRLTVV.

The chain uses TRBV7-3 and TRBJ2-3; 9 nucleotides agree with TRBD2. After removal of 2 bases from V and 0 bases from J, the junction contained 6 bases not matched to a gene. This CDR3 spans 17 amino acids. Germline V gene lookup returns CDR1 SGHTA and CDR2 FQGTGA. In DNA form, the CDR3 reads TGTGCCAGCAGCTTATGGGCTAGCGGGGAAAGCACAGATACGCAGTATTTT. Its protein product is CASSLWASGESTDTQYF.

This sequence joins TRBV19 and TRBJ2-3, with D tentatively TRBD1 (7 bases). The germline gives CDR1 LNHDA, CDR2 SQIVND (reference sequence). V lost 5 bases to trimming and J lost 0 bases, with 24 bases between them. The CDR3 has 19 amino acids. This CDR3 is CASSSEPGQPGTSTDTQYF. The CDR3 DNA reads as TGTGCCAGTAGTTCCGAGCCGGGACAGCCGGGGACTAGCACAGATACGCAGTATTTT.

The chain links TRBV28 to TRBJ1-4; TRBD1 might be the D (6 bases). Germline CDR1 MDHEN, CDR2 SYDVKM. The CDR3 is 14 residues long. Trimming cost V 6 bases and J 4 bases, with 12 bases left between them. In DNA, the CDR3 is TGTGCCAGCAGGCCCAGGGGTTATAATGAAAAACTGTTTTTT. Residues: CASRPRGYNEKLFF.

The chain links TRBV5-4 to TRBJ1-2, with 7 nucleotides matching TRBD1. The germline gives CDR1 SGHNT, CDR2 YYREEE (reference sequence). The CDR3 contains 17 residues. V lost 4 bases to trimming and J lost 8 bases; unmatched junction nucleotides: 20. CDR3 sequence: CASSPPRQGLVTFGYTF. For the CDR3, the DNA is TGTGCCAGCAGCCCCCCCCGACAGGGTCTTGTCACCTTCGGCTACACCTTC.

V gene TRBV10-1 combines with J gene TRBJ2-7; D uncertain. V lost 3 bases to trimming and J lost 6 bases, with 12 bases between them. Germline CDR1 WNHNN, CDR2 SYGVQD (reference sequence). The CDR3 sequence is 13 residues long. CDR3 sequence: CASSDASSGEQYF. CDR3 DNA: TGCGCCAGCAGTGATGCCAGTTCAGGCGAGCAGTACTTC.

The rearrangement uses TRBV30 and TRBJ2-7; 7 nucleotides align to TRBD1. Germline V gene data show CDR1 as GTSNPN and CDR2 as SVGIG (reference sequence). The ends lost 4 bases at V and 1 base at J; junction bases unmatched: 4. This CDR3 region has 13 residues. The DNA of the CDR3 is TGTGCCTGGACGCCGGGACAGTCCTACGAGCAGTACTTC. Its protein product is CAWTPGQSYEQYF.

This clone was detected a few times. The gene calls are TRBV30 and TRBJ1-4, with a weak D call TRBD1 (5 bases). Trimming took 1 base from V and 7 from J, leaving 16 bases between them. CDR3 length equals 15 residues. Germline-derived CDR1 and CDR2 are GTSNPN and SVGIG (reference sequence). The CDR3 loop reads CAWSAVGRRGEKLFF. CDR3 coding DNA: TGTGCCTGGAGTGCCGTGGGACGGCGGGGTGAAAAACTGTTTTTT.

The chain employs TRBV5-1 and TRBJ2-7; 10 bases agree with TRBD2. CDR1 SGHRS and CDR2 YFSETQ come from the germline V gene. After removal of 3 bases from V and 0 bases from J, the junction contained 3 bases not matched to a gene. This CDR3 contains 15 residues. CDR3 DNA sequence: TGCGCCAGCAGCTCTAGCGGGGGTCGCTCCTACGAGCAGTACTTC. It yields the protein CASSSSGGRSYEQYF.

This chain connects TRBV18 to TRBJ1-1; 7 bases map to TRBD1. Trimming cost V 2 bases and J 1 base; bases outside gene matches: 1. The CDR3 extends over 14 amino acids. The germline CDR1 and CDR2 sequences are KGHSH and LQKENI. CDR3 residues: CASSPRGPNTEAFF. The DNA of the CDR3 is TGTGCCAGCTCACCAAGGGGGCCGAACACTGAAGCTTTCTTT.

In its sample, this clone was seen once. This chain links TRBV9 with TRBJ2-2; TRBD2 agrees at 12 bases. V lost 2 bases to trimming and J lost 5 bases; unmatched junction nucleotides: 4. CDR1 SGDLS and CDR2 YYNGEE come from the germline V gene. The CDR3 runs to 16 residues. The DNA for the CDR3 is TGTGCCAGCAGCGTTTCTAGCGGGGGGGGGACCGGGGAGCTGTTTTTT. It yields the protein CASSVSSGGGTGELFF.

In this sample, this clone turned up once. The chain recombines TRBV19 with TRBJ2-6; 7 bases map to TRBD1. V was pared by 1 base and J by 4 bases, with 7 bases of the junction left unmatched. From germline, CDR1 is LNHDA and CDR2 SQIVND (reference sequence). This CDR3 contains 17 residues. In DNA form, the CDR3 reads TGTGCCAGTAGTATAGTCCAGGGGGTCTCAGGGGCCAACGTCCTGACTTTC. This encodes CASSIVQGVSGANVLTF. The variable domain in full, completed from reference TRBV19 and TRBJ2-6, reads DGGITQSPKYLFRKEGQNVTLSCEQNLNHDAMYWYRQDPGQGLRLIYYSQIVNDFQKGDIAEGYSVSREKKESFPLTVTSAQKNPTAFYLCASSIVQGVSGANVLTFGAGSRLTVL.

The J gene is TRBJ1-1, the V gene TRBV29-1; D ambiguous. Trimming left V 1 base short and J 6 bases short, with 18 bases between. There are 15 residues in the CDR3. The germline CDR1 and CDR2 sequences are SQVTM and ANQGSEA. CDR3 amino acids: CSVEGWSGAFSEAFF. CDR3 coding DNA: TGCAGCGTTGAAGGGTGGTCAGGTGCGTTCTCTGAAGCTTTCTTT.

This chain joins TRBV6-5 and TRBJ2-5; D is perhaps TRBD1 (6 bases). The CDR3 is 14 residues long. With 7 bases removed from V and 0 bases from J, the gap between germline ends came to 12 bases. Germline V lookup: CDR1 MNHEY, CDR2 SVGAGI. The CDR3 reads CASTWTEYQETQYF. The CDR3 nucleotides are TGTGCCAGCACTTGGACAGAGTACCAAGAGACCCAGTACTTC.

This chain connects TRBV28 to TRBJ1-2; possibly TRBD1 for D (5 bases). The CDR3 spans 15 residues. Trimming cost V 2 bases and J 3 bases, with 13 bases left between them. Germline V lookup: CDR1 MDHEN, CDR2 SYDVKM. The CDR3 DNA sequence: TGTGCCAGCAGTTTAGTCGCTGACAGTGACTATGGCTACACCTTC. Protein product: CASSLVADSDYGYTF.

The rearrangement joins TRBV6-6 to TRBJ2-1; tentative D call: TRBD1 (5 bases). The V end lost 5 bases, the J end lost 7 bases, and 9 bases lay between the germline ends. The CDR3 has 12 residues. Germline CDR1 reads MNHNY; CDR2 reads SVGAGI (reference sequence). CDR3 sequence reads: CASSAGMNEQFF. CDR3 coding DNA: TGTGCCAGCAGTGCAGGGATGAATGAGCAGTTCTTC.

This clone was recorded only once. The rearrangement joins TRBV10-3 to TRBJ1-1; 11 bases line up with TRBD1. Germline V CDR1 and CDR2: ENHRY, SYGVKD. V shed 6 bases and J 3 bases; nucleotides not matched to a gene: 6. This CDR3 spans 15 amino acids. The CDR3 DNA reads TGTGCCATCAGGGGGACAGGGGGTATATACACTGAAGCTTTCTTT. Translated, it gives CAIRGTGGIYTEAFF.

This CDR3 is CASSSSPGTSTGELFF. DNA for the CDR3: TGTGCCAGCAGCTCATCGCCCGGGACTAGTACCGGGGAGCTGTTTTTT. The J gene is TRBJ2-2, the V gene TRBV7-3, with 8 bases aligning to TRBD2. This CDR3 spans 16 amino acids. With V trimmed by 4 bases and J by 5 bases, 9 bases remained unmatched. Germline-derived CDR1 and CDR2 are SGHTA and FQGTGA.

V usage is TRBV5-4 and J usage is TRBJ2-7; D may be TRBD1 (6 bases). V lost 2 bases and J lost 2, with 17 bases in between. The CDR3 has 16 amino acids. Per germline, CDR1 SGHNT and CDR2 YYREEE (reference sequence). The CDR3 coding sequence is TGTGCCAGCAGCTTTGAAGGTGCGGACAGAGCCTACGAGCAGTACTTC. This encodes CASSFEGADRAYEQYF. The full variable domain, its missing parts supplied by reference TRBV5-4 and TRBJ2-7, is ETGVTQSPTHLIKTRGQQVTLRCSSQSGHNTVSWYQQALGQGPQFIFQYYREEENGRGNFPPRFSGLQFPNYSSELNVNALELDDSALYLCASSFEGADRAYEQYFGPGTRLTVT.

This clone occurred once. In DNA form, the CDR3 reads TGCGCCAGCAGCTCCCGCAGGGGGGACACTGAAGCTTTCTTT. Its translation is CASSSRRGDTEAFF. This chain uses TRBV5-1 with TRBJ1-1; 7 bases are a match to TRBD1. The CDR3 extends over 14 amino acids. V trimming: 3 bases; J trimming: 3 bases; junction bases outside the gene matches: 5. Germline loops: CDR1 SGHRS, CDR2 YFSETQ.

The gene calls are TRBV2 and TRBJ1-4; D not resolved. Germline values: CDR1 SNHLY, CDR2 FYNNEI. Between the trimmed V and J ends, which lost 7 bases and 3 bases, there was a span of 12 bases. The CDR3 loop spans 14 amino acids. The chain's CDR3 is CASISNPANEKLFF. In DNA, the CDR3 is TGTGCCAGCATTTCTAACCCGGCTAATGAAAAACTGTTTTTT.

V gene TRBV6-5 combines with J gene TRBJ2-7; 7 bases are shared with TRBD1. The CDR3 is made up of 12 amino acids. Germline CDR1 and CDR2: MNHEY and SVGAGI. J lost 3 bases, V lost 6 bases, and 2 bases had no gene match. The CDR3: CASRTGHYEQYF. The DNA for the CDR3 is TGTGCCAGCAGGACAGGGCACTACGAGCAGTACTTC.

The chain links TRBV30 to TRBJ2-5; 7 bases are shared with TRBD1. CDR3 size: 14 residues. The V gene end was trimmed by 4 bases and the J gene end by 1 base; junction bases not matched to a gene: 6. CDR1 GTSNPN and CDR2 SVGIG come from the germline V gene (reference sequence). The CDR3 DNA reads as TGTGCCTGGACTAGGACAGGCGCCCAAGAGACCCAGTACTTC. It codes for CAWTRTGAQETQYF. The full variable domain, with the rest looked up from reference TRBV30 and TRBJ2-5, is SQTIHQWPATLVQPVGSPLSLECTVEGTSNPNLYWYRQAAGRGLQLLFYSVGIGQISSEVPQNLSASRPQDRQFILSSKKLLLSDSGFYLCAWTRTGAQETQYFGPGTRLLVL.

The J gene is TRBJ2-5, the V gene TRBV15; 9 nucleotides line up with TRBD1. The V gene's germline CDR1 is LNHNV and CDR2 YYDKDF (reference sequence). The CDR3 sequence is 13 residues long. V shed 6 bases, J shed 7 bases, and the junction held 6 bases outside the gene matches. The CDR3 loop is CATRQGAWVTQYF. The CDR3 DNA sequence: TGTGCCACCAGACAGGGGGCCTGGGTGACCCAGTACTTC. The variable domain in full, with the rest retrieved from reference TRBV15 and TRBJ2-5, is DAMVIQNPRYQVTQFGKPVTLSCSQTLNHNVMYWYQQKSSQAPKLLFHYYDKDFNNEADTPDNFQSRRPNTSFCFLDIRSPGLGDTAMYLCATRQGAWVTQYFGPGTRLLVL.

The V call is TRBV19, the J call TRBJ2-3; the match to TRBD2 covers 8 bases. The CDR3 spans 16 residues. V lost 5 bases to trimming and J lost 0 bases; unmatched junction nucleotides: 7. Germline CDR1 LNHDA, CDR2 SQIVND (reference sequence). CDR3 sequence (DNA): TGTGCCAGTAGTCCTCGGGGGGGTCTGAGCACAGATACGCAGTATTTT. Amino acids: CASSPRGGLSTDTQYF. Variable domain in full (rest from reference TRBV19 and TRBJ2-3): DGGITQSPKYLFRKEGQNVTLSCEQNLNHDAMYWYRQDPGQGLRLIYYSQIVNDFQKGDIAEGYSVSREKKESFPLTVTSAQKNPTAFYLCASSPRGGLSTDTQYFGPGTRLTVL.

This chain links TRBV30 with TRBJ2-3, with 16 bases identical to TRBD2. This CDR3 is built from 16 residues. Germline V CDR1 and CDR2: GTSNPN, SVGIG (reference sequence). Trimming at V came to 3 bases and at J to 8 bases, leaving 8 bases not matched to a gene. CDR3 in amino acids: CAWSRGTSGGGGTQYF. The DNA of the CDR3 is TGTGCCTGGAGCCGGGGGACTAGCGGGGGGGGCGGTACGCAGTATTTT.